This TCR beta chain was sequenced for a study of a mutant IDH1 vaccine in newly diagnosed glioma. Study summary: Therapy received beforehand was radiotherapy, temozolomide, or both, with most patients given both.

The time point was: week 11, during vaccination. All doses held 300 ug of mutant IDH1 20-mer peptide, with topical imiquimod. Assay used: immunoSEQ multiplex PCR; TCRdb lists only in-frame clones, some missing. The profile shows 30,000 to 35,000 clones, nearly 90% of them singletons. Only a few counts were recorded for this clone. Its antigen remains unidentified. CDR3 length: 15 residues. Germline CDR1 is SEHNR and CDR2 is FQNEAQ (reference sequence). The V end lost 3 bases, the J end lost 5 bases, and 17 bases lay between the germline ends. Source: PBMCs, taken from a glioma patient whose treatment included an IDH1 peptide vaccine. This chain connects TRBV7-9 to TRBJ2-7; a weak D match, TRBD1 (6 bases). The clonotype was recovered from a man younger than 30 with glioma. The CDR3 coding sequence is TGTGCCAGCAGCTTTCGCAGGGGCGATAGGGACGAGCAGTACTTC. It yields the protein CASSFRRGDRDEQYF. The full variable domain, with the rest looked up from reference TRBV7-9 and TRBJ2-7, is DTGVSQNPRHKITKRGQNVTFRCDPISEHNRLYWYRQTLGQGPEFLTYFQNEAQLEKSRLLSDRFSAERPKGSFSTLEIQRTEQGDSAMYLCASSFRRGDRDEQYFGPGTRLTVT.